What follows are 30 T cell receptor beta chains derived from one specimen sequenced in a study of T cell responses to AZD1222 COVID-19 vaccine. TCRdb's table, derived via immunoSEQ multiplex PCR, lists solely in-frame clones and lacks some. The sample has some 170,000 clones, over 85% seen once. Sequenced material: peripheral blood, taken on day 0 of AZD1222 vaccination. These receptors were collected from an adult in good health.

J is TRBJ1-2 and V is TRBV7-8; D perhaps matches TRBD1 (5 bases). This CDR3 spans 12 amino acids. V was trimmed by 5 bases and J by 5 bases, leaving 9 bases between them. The V gene's germline CDR1 is SGHVS and CDR2 FQNEAQ. CDR3 sequence reads: CASSPGLYGYTF. The CDR3 DNA sequence: TGTGCCAGCAGCCCAGGGTTATATGGCTACACCTTC.

CDR3 sequence (DNA): TGTGCCAGCAGTTTTCACAGGGCGGACACTGAAGCTTTCTTT. The encoded protein is CASSFHRADTEAFF. The gene calls are TRBV27 and TRBJ1-1; possibly TRBD1 for D (6 bases). Germline V gene sequence: CDR1 MNHEY, CDR2 SMNVEV (reference sequence). The CDR3 spans 14 residues. Trimming pared 3 bases from V and 3 bases from J, leaving 11 bases between.

The chain combines TRBV5-4 with TRBJ2-1, with 10 bases aligning to TRBD2. The CDR3 spans 16 residues. Germline V gene sequence: CDR1 SGHNT, CDR2 YYREEE (reference sequence). The V gene end was trimmed by 3 bases and the J gene end by 3 bases; junction bases not matched to a gene: 6. The CDR3 loop is CASSSSGSRGYNEQFF. The CDR3 nucleotides are TGTGCCAGCAGCTCTAGCGGGAGCCGGGGCTACAATGAGCAGTTCTTC.

The chain employs TRBV5-3 and TRBJ1-2; D may be TRBD1 (5 bases). TRBV5-3 is given ORF status, its function remaining uncertain. The V gene lost 6 bases and the J gene lost 5 bases, with 17 bases spanning the gap. CDR3 length: 14 amino acids. CDR3: CARIRVSWGYGYTF. The CDR3 region has the DNA TGTGCCAGAATCAGGGTAAGTTGGGGTTATGGCTACACCTTC.

The rearrangement uses TRBV7-2 and TRBJ1-5; D remains unclear. CDR1 and CDR2 from the germline V gene are SGHTA and FQGNSA. The CDR3 length is 15 residues. Trimming shortened V by 2 bases and J by 3 bases, and 11 bases separated the two germline ends. The DNA for the CDR3 is TGTGCCAGCAGCTTAAATCTGCAGGTCAATCAGCCCCAGCATTTT. As protein: CASSLNLQVNQPQHF.

The V and J genes are TRBV19 and TRBJ1-6, with TRBD1 as a possible D gene (5 bases). Germline lookup yields CDR1 LNHDA and CDR2 SQIVND (reference sequence). Trimming stripped 6 bases from V and 12 bases from J, with 12 bases between. The CDR3 is 12 residues long. In nucleotides, the CDR3 is TGTGCCAGTAGCCTCAGGGAGGGACCCCTCCACTTT. It translates to CASSLREGPLHF.

The chain couples TRBV27 to TRBJ1-4; no clear D gene. Per the germline V gene, CDR1 is MNHEY and CDR2 is SMNVEV (reference sequence). CDR3 length equals 15 residues. V lost 0 bases, J lost 6 bases, and 11 bases lay in between. This chain's CDR3 is CASSLSPGVDEKLFF. CDR3 DNA: TGTGCCAGCAGTTTATCACCGGGTGTAGATGAAAAACTGTTTTTT.

This clone was seen once. V and J are TRBV5-1 and TRBJ2-1, with 12 nucleotides matching TRBD2. The trim removed 3 bases at V and 9 bases at J, leaving 7 bases unmatched. This CDR3 has 15 residues. CDR1 SGHRS and CDR2 YFSETQ come from the germline V gene. CDR3 DNA sequence: TGCGCCAGCAGCTCACTAGCGGGAGGAAGAGTTGAGCAGTTCTTC. This gives the protein CASSSLAGGRVEQFF.

This sequence joins TRBV11-2 and TRBJ2-5, with 11 bases fitting TRBD2. CDR3 length: 16 residues. CDR1 is SGHAT, CDR2 FQNNGV, per germline. The junction had 9 bases not matched to a gene; V was cut back by 5 bases and J by 4 bases. CDR3 sequence (DNA): TGTGCCAGCAGCAAAACTCTAGCGGGAGGTGCAGAGACCCAGTACTTC. As protein: CASSKTLAGGAETQYF.

V usage is TRBV4-1 and J usage is TRBJ1-2, with D perhaps TRBD1 (6 bases). This CDR3 has 17 amino acids. Germline loops: CDR1 MGHRA, CDR2 YSYEKL. Trimming left V 0 bases short and J 1 base short, with 15 bases between. As DNA, the CDR3 is TGCGCCAGCAGCCAAGAGTTGCAGGGGCAACTTAACTATGGCTACACCTTC. Translated: CASSQELQGQLNYGYTF.

The gene calls are TRBV5-1 and TRBJ2-2; the D gene could be TRBD1 or TRBD2 (7 bases each). Trimming stripped 4 bases from V and 5 bases from J, with 18 bases between. Germline CDR1 reads SGHRS; CDR2 reads YFSETQ. The CDR3 runs 16 residues. The CDR3 coding sequence is TGCGCCAGCAGCCGGGGAGGGGGCGCAACTACCGGGGAGCTGTTTTTT. Translating it yields CASSRGGGATTGELFF. Complete variable domain (other parts from reference TRBV5-1 and TRBJ2-2): KAGVTQTPRYLIKTRGQQVTLSCSPISGHRSVSWYQQTPGQGLQFLFEYFSETQRNKGNFPGRFSGRQFSNSRSEMNVSTLELGDSALYLCASSRGGGATTGELFFGEGSRLTVL.

The chain recombines TRBV21-1 with TRBJ1-2. TRBV21-1 is given as a pseudogene. This CDR3 has 15 amino acids. The CDR3 protein is CASSAFGGPSYGYTF. CDR3 nucleotide sequence: TGTGCCAGCAGCGCTTTCGGGGGTCCATCTTATGGCTACACCTTC.

The sample holds one count of this clone. The gene calls are TRBV2 and TRBJ1-2; D remains ambiguous. The V gene's germline CDR1 is SNHLY and CDR2 FYNNEI. This CDR3 spans 11 amino acids. Trimming removed 4 bases at V and 5 bases at J, with 5 bases between. The CDR3 reads CASSAVYGYTF. The CDR3 DNA reads as TGTGCCAGCAGTGCTGTTTATGGCTACACCTTC.

This chain uses TRBV7-2 with TRBJ2-1; 11 nucleotides agree with TRBD2. Germline CDR1 and CDR2: SGHTA and FQGNSA. J lost 3 bases, V lost 5 bases, and 9 bases had no gene match. The CDR3 contains 17 residues. The CDR3 nucleotides read TGTGCCAGCAGCCGCCGGGGACTAGCGGAATTCTACAATGAGCAGTTCTTC. Translation gives CASSRRGLAEFYNEQFF.

This clone was detected only once. The J gene is TRBJ2-2, the V gene TRBV7-9; D remains ambiguous. The germline V gene encodes CDR1 SEHNR and CDR2 FQNEAQ (reference sequence). There are 14 residues in the CDR3. The V end lost 5 bases, the J end lost 4 bases, and 11 bases lay between the germline ends. CDR3 loop: CASSRPARTGELFF. In DNA, the CDR3 is TGTGCCAGCAGCCGCCCGGCCCGCACCGGGGAGCTGTTTTTT.

As DNA, the CDR3 is TGTGCCAGCAGGGGCGGCCTGCGGGGGGATGAGCAGTTCTTC. Its translation: CASRGGLRGDEQFF. The chain combines TRBV27 with TRBJ2-1; 8 nucleotides line up with TRBD2. V gave up 6 bases and J gave up 8 bases; unmatched junction bases: 9. Germline assignment: CDR1 MNHEY and CDR2 SMNVEV (reference sequence). This CDR3 contains 14 residues.

This chain links TRBV11-2 with TRBJ2-5; 12 nucleotides align to TRBD2. V shed 0 bases and J 9 bases; nucleotides not matched to a gene: 2. The CDR3 covers 14 residues. Germline assignment: CDR1 SGHAT and CDR2 FQNNGV. The CDR3: CASSLESSGRAQYF. The CDR3 bases are TGTGCCAGCAGCTTAGAATCTAGCGGGAGGGCCCAGTACTTC. The full variable domain, rest sourced from reference TRBV11-2 and TRBJ2-5, is EAGVAQSPRYKIIEKRQSVAFWCNPISGHATLYWYQQILGQGPKLLIQFQNNGVVDDSQLPKDRFSAERLKGVDSTLKIQPAKLEDSAVYLCASSLESSGRAQYFGPGTRLLVL.

The chain couples TRBV25-1 to TRBJ2-1, with 7 bases matching TRBD2. After removal of 4 bases from V and 8 bases from J, the junction contained 5 bases not matched to a gene. Germline V lookup: CDR1 MGHDK, CDR2 SYGVNS. The CDR3 covers 13 residues. This CDR3 is CASSASGAHEQFF. As DNA, the CDR3 is TGTGCCAGCAGTGCAAGCGGGGCCCATGAGCAGTTCTTC.

The V call is TRBV29-1, the J call TRBJ1-1; D ambiguous. The CDR3 extends over 12 amino acids. The V end was cut by 6 bases, the J end by 0 bases, with 8 bases between. Per the germline V gene, CDR1 is SQVTM and CDR2 is ANQGSEA. CDR3 in amino acids: CSVRLLNTEAFF. The CDR3 DNA sequence: TGCAGCGTCCGATTGTTGAACACTGAAGCTTTCTTT.

This clone was observed a few times. The chain combines TRBV19 with TRBJ2-3; 8 nucleotides align to TRBD2. The CDR3 contains 14 residues. Trimming removed 1 base from V and 10 bases from J; junction bases left unmatched: 7. Germline V lookup: CDR1 LNHDA, CDR2 SQIVND (reference sequence). This chain's CDR3 is CASSIALSGRAQYF. Here the CDR3 DNA reads TGTGCCAGTAGTATAGCCCTGAGCGGGAGAGCGCAGTATTTT.

The chain recombines TRBV7-8 with TRBJ1-5; tentatively, D is TRBD1 (5 bases). CDR1 and CDR2 from the germline V gene are SGHVS and FQNEAQ. V was trimmed by 5 bases and J by 4 bases, leaving 15 bases between them. The CDR3 extends over 15 amino acids. CDR3 coding DNA: TGTGCCAGCAGCCCACCTGGGGGGGGGAATCAGCCCCAGCATTTT. Translating it yields CASSPPGGGNQPQHF.

The V gene is TRBV5-4, the J gene TRBJ2-1; 7 bases map to TRBD2. The trim removed 1 base at V and 4 bases at J, leaving 11 bases unmatched. The CDR3 totals 17 residues. Germline lookup yields CDR1 SGHNT and CDR2 YYREEE (reference sequence). The chain's CDR3 is CASSLYGGSLGYNEQFF. DNA for the CDR3: TGTGCCAGCAGCTTGTATGGCGGGAGCTTAGGATACAATGAGCAGTTCTTC.

The J gene is TRBJ1-3, the V gene TRBV25-1; D is unclear. The CDR3 spans 12 residues. V lost 10 bases and J 2 bases, leaving 9 bases between the germline ends. Germline CDR1 reads MGHDK; CDR2 reads SYGVNS. The chain's CDR3 is CATGSPGNTIYF. CDR3 in DNA: TGTGCCACCGGGAGCCCTGGAAACACCATATATTTT.

The chain recombines TRBV27 with TRBJ1-1; D is ambiguous. This CDR3 is built from 13 residues. Trimming shortened V by 2 bases and J by 5 bases, and 9 bases separated the two germline ends. The germline CDR1 and CDR2 sequences are MNHEY and SMNVEV (reference sequence). CDR3 in DNA: TGTGCCAGCAGTTTAGGGAGGGTTACTGAAGCTTTCTTT. Translation: CASSLGRVTEAFF.

The chain links TRBV18 to TRBJ2-1; possible D gene TRBD2, 6 bases. The V gene lost 5 bases and the J gene lost 7 bases, with 9 bases spanning the gap. The CDR3 spans 12 residues. The V gene's germline CDR1 is KGHSH and CDR2 LQKENI. The CDR3 DNA follows: TGTGCCAGCTCAGTCGCGGGAAATGAGCAGTTCTTC. As protein: CASSVAGNEQFF. The complete variable domain, with remaining parts taken from reference TRBV18 and TRBJ2-1, reads NAGVMQNPRHLVRRRGQEARLRCSPMKGHSHVYWYRQLPEEGLKFMVYLQKENIIDESGMPKERFSAEFPKEGPSILRIQQVVRGDSAAYFCASSVAGNEQFFGPGTRLTVL.

The rearrangement joins TRBV5-1 to TRBJ1-1; TRBD1 matches 7 bases. V was clipped by 7 bases and J by 4 bases; unmatched bases: 7. This CDR3 has 13 amino acids. Germline-derived CDR1 and CDR2 are SGHRS and YFSETQ. The CDR3 is CASLQGEGTEAFF. CDR3 bases: TGCGCCAGCCTCCAGGGGGAGGGCACTGAAGCTTTCTTT. Variable domain in full (rest from reference TRBV5-1 and TRBJ1-1): KAGVTQTPRYLIKTRGQQVTLSCSPISGHRSVSWYQQTPGQGLQFLFEYFSETQRNKGNFPGRFSGRQFSNSRSEMNVSTLELGDSALYLCASLQGEGTEAFFGQGTRLTVV.

This chain joins TRBV30 and TRBJ1-6; tentatively, D is TRBD1 (5 bases). The CDR3 is made up of 15 amino acids. Germline V CDR1 and CDR2: GTSNPN, SVGIG (reference sequence). With 5 bases removed from V and 0 bases from J, the gap between germline ends came to 11 bases. The chain's CDR3 is CAWRGTSSYNSPLHF. CDR3 nucleotide sequence: TGTGCCTGGCGGGGCACCAGCTCCTATAATTCACCCCTCCACTTT.

V is TRBV21-1 and J is TRBJ2-3; the table names TRBD1, a call not compared with the DNA. TRBV21-1 is a known pseudogene. The CDR3 covers 17 residues. The CDR3 DNA reads as TGTGCCAGCAGCAAAGAAGGGGCGGCAGATAGCACAGATACGCAGTATTTT. This translates into CASSKEGAADSTDTQYF.

The chain links TRBV7-2 to TRBJ1-5; no reliable D call. The CDR3 is made up of 16 amino acids. CDR1 is SGHTA and CDR2 is FQGNSA in the germline V gene. V dropped 2 bases and J dropped 0 bases, with 11 bases sitting between them. This CDR3 is CASSLNPGFSNQPQHF. CDR3 nucleotide sequence: TGTGCCAGCAGCTTAAACCCCGGATTTAGCAATCAGCCCCAGCATTTT.

This rearrangement joins TRBV29-1 to TRBJ2-5; unclear D gene. V lost 7 bases and J lost 1, with 13 bases in between. This CDR3 is built from 13 residues. Germline CDR1 reads SQVTM; CDR2 reads ANQGSEA. CDR3 bases: TGCAGCGCCGTGAGAATACTCCAAGAGACCCAGTACTTC. Translated: CSAVRILQETQYF.